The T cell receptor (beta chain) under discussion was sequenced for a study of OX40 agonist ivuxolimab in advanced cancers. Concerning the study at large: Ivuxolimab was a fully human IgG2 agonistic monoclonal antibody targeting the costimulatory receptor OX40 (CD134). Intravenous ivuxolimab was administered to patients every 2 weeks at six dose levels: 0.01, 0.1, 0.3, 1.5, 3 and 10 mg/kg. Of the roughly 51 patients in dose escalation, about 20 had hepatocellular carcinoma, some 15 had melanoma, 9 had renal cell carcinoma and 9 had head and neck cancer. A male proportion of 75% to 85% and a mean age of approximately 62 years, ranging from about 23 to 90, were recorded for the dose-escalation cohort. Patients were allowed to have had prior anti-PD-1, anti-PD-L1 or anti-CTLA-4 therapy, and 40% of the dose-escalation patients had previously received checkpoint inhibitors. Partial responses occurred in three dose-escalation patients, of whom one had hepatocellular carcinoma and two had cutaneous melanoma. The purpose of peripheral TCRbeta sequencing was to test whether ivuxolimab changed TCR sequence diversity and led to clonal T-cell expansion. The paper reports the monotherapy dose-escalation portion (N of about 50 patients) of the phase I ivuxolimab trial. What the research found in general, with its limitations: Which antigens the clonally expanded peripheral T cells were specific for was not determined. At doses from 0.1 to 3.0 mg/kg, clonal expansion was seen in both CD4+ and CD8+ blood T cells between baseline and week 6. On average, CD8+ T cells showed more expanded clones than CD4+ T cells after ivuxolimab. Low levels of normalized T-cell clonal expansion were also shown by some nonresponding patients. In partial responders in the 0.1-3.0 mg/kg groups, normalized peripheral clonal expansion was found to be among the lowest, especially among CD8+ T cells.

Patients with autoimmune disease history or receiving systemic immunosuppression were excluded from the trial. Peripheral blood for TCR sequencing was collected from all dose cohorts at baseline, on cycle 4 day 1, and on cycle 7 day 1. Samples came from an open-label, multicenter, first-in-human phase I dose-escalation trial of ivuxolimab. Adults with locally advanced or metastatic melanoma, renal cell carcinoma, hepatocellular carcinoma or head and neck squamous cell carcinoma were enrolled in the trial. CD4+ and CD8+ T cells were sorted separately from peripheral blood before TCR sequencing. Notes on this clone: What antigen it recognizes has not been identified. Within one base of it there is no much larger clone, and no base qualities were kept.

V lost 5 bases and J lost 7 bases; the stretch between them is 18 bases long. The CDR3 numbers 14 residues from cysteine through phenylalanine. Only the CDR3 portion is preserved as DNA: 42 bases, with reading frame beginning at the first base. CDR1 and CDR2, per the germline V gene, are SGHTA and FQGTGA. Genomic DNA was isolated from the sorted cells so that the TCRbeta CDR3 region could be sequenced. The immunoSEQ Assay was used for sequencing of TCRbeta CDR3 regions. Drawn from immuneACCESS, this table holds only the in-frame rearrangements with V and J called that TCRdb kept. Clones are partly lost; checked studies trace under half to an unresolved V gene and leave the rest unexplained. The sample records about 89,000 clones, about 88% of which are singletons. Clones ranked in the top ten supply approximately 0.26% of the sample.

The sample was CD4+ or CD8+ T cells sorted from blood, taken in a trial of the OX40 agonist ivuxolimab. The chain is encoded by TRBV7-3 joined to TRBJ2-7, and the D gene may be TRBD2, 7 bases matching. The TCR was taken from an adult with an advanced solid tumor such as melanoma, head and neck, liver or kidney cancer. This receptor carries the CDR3 CASSPGGRVVEQYF. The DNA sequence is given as TGTGCCAGCAGCCCGGGGGGCCGGGTGGTAGAGCAGTACTTC.